This T cell receptor (beta chain) was found in a study of T cells after posttransplantation cyclophosphamide. Study-wide points: After PTCy, TRB diversity resembled that of CNI/methotrexate controls. Later post-transplant blood repertoires were often dominated by donor CD8+ memory clones.

At least ten counts were recorded for this clone. Its antigen is unknown. J gave up 5 bases and V 6 bases, and 8 bases lay outside the gene matches. Per the germline V gene, CDR1 is MNHEY and CDR2 is SVGAGI. The CDR3 has 14 amino acids. The repertoire was sequenced with immunoSEQ multiplex PCR; TCRdb's copy has only in-frame clones and lacks some. The sample has over 25,000 clones, none seen only once. Sequenced input: PBMCs. V and J are TRBV6-5 and TRBJ1-1, with TRBD1 matching 8 bases. This receptor was obtained from an older woman in good health, CMV-negative, and a related stem cell transplant donor. The CDR3: CASSPDRVKTEAFF. CDR3 coding DNA: TGTGCCAGCAGCCCGGACAGGGTTAAAACTGAAGCTTTCTTT.